Listed below are T cell receptor beta chains from one sample, sequenced in a study of T cells in localized non-small cell lung cancer. Libraries were prepared by immunoSEQ multiplex PCR; TCRdb keeps only in-frame clonotypes and omits some of them. There are under 4,500 clones in the sample; about 25% occur only once, and approximately 8% lies in the top ten. This sample comprised lung tumor tissue, obtained before any cancer treatment. The receptors were sampled from a male donor older than 55 with stage I lung adenocarcinoma. Both conserved end residues are part of each CDR3. Each record gives: V gene, J gene, D gene, clone size, CDR3 DNA, CDR3 protein. The D gene is left open where the match is weak. A clone size is listed for some rows: how often the clone was seen (once, few, many), or a class if it is expanded.

V: TRBV19
J: TRBJ1-5
D: TRBD1
size: few
DNA: TGTGCCAGTAGTCAGGGACAGGCCCAGCATTTT
CDR3: CASSQGQAQHF

V: TRBV19
J: TRBJ1-5
D: -
size: -
DNA: TGTGCCAGTAGTCGGACAGAACAGCCCCAGCATTTT
CDR3: CASSRTEQPQHF

V: TRBV4-1
J: TRBJ2-7
D: -
size: medium-sized
DNA: TGCGCCAGCAGCCAGGTCCGGGACGCAGCCTACGAGCAGTACTTC
CDR3: CASSQVRDAAYEQYF

V: TRBV11-3
J: TRBJ1-5
D: -
size: -
DNA: TGTGCCAGCAGTTCTCCAGGGGAGAATCAGCCCCAGCATTTT
CDR3: CASSSPGENQPQHF

V: TRBV11-3
J: TRBJ1-1
D: TRBD1
size: -
DNA: TGTGCCAGCAGCTCAGGGGGGACAGGGAGGAACACTGAAGCTTTCTTT
CDR3: CASSSGGTGRNTEAFF

V: TRBV19
J: TRBJ2-5
D: -
size: -
DNA: TGTGCCAGTAGTGATGGAAACCAAGAGACCCAGTACTTC
CDR3: CASSDGNQETQYF

V: TRBV6-8
J: TRBJ2-2
D: TRBD1
size: -
DNA: TGTGCCAGCGACAGGGAGCTCACCGGGGAGCTGTTTTTT
CDR3: CASDRELTGELFF

V: TRBV29-1
J: TRBJ1-1
D: -
size: -
DNA: TGCAGCGTCTCTACAGGGAGGAAAACTGAAGCTTTCTTT
CDR3: CSVSTGRKTEAFF

V: TRBV9
J: TRBJ2-3
D: -
size: -
DNA: TGTGCCAGCAGCGTACAGGGGGGAAGCACAGATACGCAGTATTTT
CDR3: CASSVQGGSTDTQYF

V: TRBV6-8
J: TRBJ2-7
D: TRBD1
size: -
DNA: TGTGCCAGCAGTTACAGGGACAGGGCCTACGAGCAGTACTTC
CDR3: CASSYRDRAYEQYF

V: TRBV5-1
J: TRBJ1-5
D: -
size: -
DNA: TGCGCCAGCAGCTTGGGACCACAAGCCAATCAGCCCCAGCATTTT
CDR3: CASSLGPQANQPQHF

V: TRBV11-3
J: TRBJ2-2
D: -
size: medium-sized
DNA: TGTGCCAGCAGCCCCGGGGGGCGGGCCGGGGAGCTGTTTTTT
CDR3: CASSPGGRAGELFF

V: TRBV11-3
J: TRBJ1-2
D: -
size: medium-sized
DNA: TGTGCCAGCAGCCTACACCAGATAGCTAACTATGGCTACACCTTC
CDR3: CASSLHQIANYGYTF

V: TRBV28
J: TRBJ2-7
D: -
size: few
DNA: TGTGCCAGCGCTGACAGGTCTACCTACGAGCAGTACTTC
CDR3: CASADRSTYEQYF

V: TRBV6-8
J: TRBJ1-1
D: -
size: -
DNA: TGTGCCAGCAGTTTGGAAGGCGAAGGGAACACTGAAGCTTTCTTT
CDR3: CASSLEGEGNTEAFF

V: TRBV9
J: TRBJ1-1
D: -
size: large
DNA: TGTGCCAGCAGCGAACACGTGAACACTGAAGCTTTCTTT
CDR3: CASSEHVNTEAFF

V: TRBV10-2
J: TRBJ1-4
D: -
size: -
DNA: TGCGCCAGCACCGATGACAGAACTAATGAAAAACTGTTTTTT
CDR3: CASTDDRTNEKLFF

V: TRBV2
J: TRBJ2-1
D: -
size: few
DNA: TGTGCCAGCAGCGCCGACTCCAGCGGGAATGAGCAGTTCTTC
CDR3: CASSADSSGNEQFF

V: TRBV14
J: TRBJ1-6
D: -
size: -
DNA: TGTGCCAGCAGCCACAACAATTCACCCCTCCACTTT
CDR3: CASSHNNSPLHF

V: TRBV6-8
J: TRBJ1-1
D: -
size: medium-sized
DNA: TGTGCCATCAGTTTCGACAGAGGTGAAGCTTTCTTT
CDR3: CAISFDRGEAFF

V: TRBV30
J: TRBJ1-6
D: -
size: -
DNA: TGTGCCTGGAGTGTACTCGTGGGGAATTCACCCCTCCACTTT
CDR3: CAWSVLVGNSPLHF

V: TRBV19
J: TRBJ2-7
D: TRBD1
size: -
DNA: TGTGCCAGTAGTCCCGGACAGGGGGTCTACGAGCAGTACTTC
CDR3: CASSPGQGVYEQYF

V: TRBV19
J: TRBJ1-2
D: -
size: -
DNA: TGTGCCAGTAGTATGGGGGACTATGGCTACACCTTC
CDR3: CASSMGDYGYTF

V: TRBV11-3
J: TRBJ1-1
D: -
size: -
DNA: TGTGCCAGCAGCCCTGAGCCGGGAAGTGACACTGAAGCTTTCTTT
CDR3: CASSPEPGSDTEAFF

V: TRBV25-1
J: TRBJ2-1
D: -
size: -
DNA: TGTGCCAGCAGTGACCCCCGACAGGCTTTCAATGAGCAGTTCTTC
CDR3: CASSDPRQAFNEQFF

V: TRBV7-4
J: TRBJ1-5
D: TRBD1
size: -
DNA: TGTGCCAGCAGCCCAGACAGGGGACGTCAGCCCCAGCATTTT
CDR3: CASSPDRGRQPQHF

V: TRBV5-1
J: TRBJ2-3
D: TRBD2
size: -
DNA: TGCGCCAGCAGCTTGGAAGGGAGGGGTAGAACAGATACGCAGTATTTT
CDR3: CASSLEGRGRTDTQYF

V: TRBV5-1
J: TRBJ2-7
D: TRBD1
size: -
DNA: TGCGCCAGCAGCTTGCGGACAGGGCAGCACTACGAGCAGTACTTC
CDR3: CASSLRTGQHYEQYF

V: TRBV19
J: TRBJ1-2
D: TRBD1
size: -
DNA: TGTGCCAGTACCCAGGACAGGGTAGTAAGCTATGGCTACACCTTC
CDR3: CASTQDRVVSYGYTF

V: TRBV10-3
J: TRBJ1-4
D: -
size: -
DNA: TGTGCCATCAGTGAGTCCTCGGGGAGCCAGGGGAAACTGTTTTTT
CDR3: CAISESSGSQGKLFF

V: TRBV11-3
J: TRBJ2-7
D: TRBD2
size: -
DNA: TGTGCCAGCAGCTTACGGACCGGGAGGGACGAGCAGTACTTC
CDR3: CASSLRTGRDEQYF

V: TRBV6-8
J: TRBJ1-1
D: TRBD1
size: -
DNA: TGTGCCAGCACCCCAGTGGGACAGGGGCTGAACACTGAAGCTTTCTTT
CDR3: CASTPVGQGLNTEAFF

V: TRBV15
J: TRBJ1-5
D: -
size: -
DNA: TGTGCCACCAGCACTGGACAGTATAGCAATCAGCCCCAGCATTTT
CDR3: CATSTGQYSNQPQHF

V: TRBV19
J: TRBJ2-5
D: -
size: once
DNA: TGTGCCAGTAGCCTACTAGCCAACCAAGAGACCCAGTACTTC
CDR3: CASSLLANQETQYF

V: TRBV7-5
J: TRBJ1-1
D: -
size: -
DNA: TGTGCCAGCAGCCCTCAGGGGGGGGGCACTGAAGCTTTCTTT
CDR3: CASSPQGGGTEAFF

V: TRBV11-3
J: TRBJ1-5
D: -
size: -
DNA: TGTGCCAGCAGCTTTTTTGCTGGGTTCCACAATCAGCCCCAGCATTTT
CDR3: CASSFFAGFHNQPQHF

V: TRBV6-8
J: TRBJ1-1
D: -
size: -
DNA: TGTGCCAGCAGTTACTCCGGGGAAGGGTTAAACACTGAAGCTTTCTTT
CDR3: CASSYSGEGLNTEAFF

V: TRBV5-1
J: TRBJ2-1
D: TRBD1
size: -
DNA: TGCGCCAGCAGCTTGTCAGGGGACAGGGTAAATGAGCAGTTCTTC
CDR3: CASSLSGDRVNEQFF

V: TRBV6-8
J: TRBJ1-1
D: -
size: few
DNA: TGTGCCAGCAGTCCCAGGGGAGACACTGAAGCTTTCTTT
CDR3: CASSPRGDTEAFF

V: TRBV29-1
J: TRBJ1-2
D: TRBD1
size: -
DNA: TGCAGCGTTGGAGGACAGGGGAACTATGGCTACACCTTC
CDR3: CSVGGQGNYGYTF

V: TRBV6-8
J: TRBJ1-2
D: -
size: medium-sized
DNA: TGTGCCAGCAGTTCCGAGAGTAACTATGGCTACACCTTC
CDR3: CASSSESNYGYTF

V: TRBV9
J: TRBJ2-3
D: -
size: -
DNA: TGTGCCAGTAGGGGTCTCCTTAGCACAGATACGCAGTATTTT
CDR3: CASRGLLSTDTQYF

V: TRBV6-8
J: TRBJ1-4
D: -
size: large
DNA: TGTGCCAGCAGTGAGGGTCAGGGGTTGGGCACTAATGAAAAACTGTTTTTT
CDR3: CASSEGQGLGTNEKLFF

V: TRBV19
J: TRBJ1-1
D: -
size: few
DNA: TGTGCCAGTAGTATTGGGATGGGGAACACTGAAGCTTTCTTT
CDR3: CASSIGMGNTEAFF

V: TRBV10-3
J: TRBJ1-6
D: -
size: few
DNA: TGTGCCATCAGTGAGTCGGAAGGGGATGGCTATAATTCACCCCTCCACTTT
CDR3: CAISESEGDGYNSPLHF

V: TRBV6-8
J: TRBJ2-3
D: -
size: -
DNA: TGTGCCAGCAGTTGGGGGAGGACTGGGACAGATACGCAGTATTTT
CDR3: CASSWGRTGTDTQYF

V: TRBV6-8
J: TRBJ1-5
D: -
size: few
DNA: TGTGCCATCAGTGGAGCCGGGGTTGGTCATCAGCCCCAGCATTTT
CDR3: CAISGAGVGHQPQHF

V: TRBV6-8
J: TRBJ1-2
D: -
size: medium-sized
DNA: TGTGCCAGCAGCGCACAGACTAACTATGGCTACACCTTC
CDR3: CASSAQTNYGYTF

V: TRBV5-1
J: TRBJ1-2
D: -
size: -
DNA: TGCGCCAGCAGCTTGGCCAAGGGAGGCCCGGAAGGCTACACCTTC
CDR3: CASSLAKGGPEGYTF

V: TRBV9
J: TRBJ1-2
D: TRBD1
size: medium-sized
DNA: TGTGCCAGCAGCGTGGCGACAGGGAATCGCTATGGCTACACCTTC
CDR3: CASSVATGNRYGYTF

V: TRBV19
J: TRBJ1-3
D: TRBD1
size: -
DNA: TGTGCCAGTAGTATCGGACAGGGCAGCGCTGGAAACACCATATATTTT
CDR3: CASSIGQGSAGNTIYF

V: TRBV4-1
J: TRBJ1-5
D: -
size: -
DNA: TGCGCCAGCAGCCAAGATAATACGTATCAGCCCCAGCATTTT
CDR3: CASSQDNTYQPQHF

V: TRBV11-3
J: TRBJ1-3
D: -
size: few
DNA: TGTGCCAGCAGCTTTCAGGCGGGAGGAGCTGGAAACACCATATATTTT
CDR3: CASSFQAGGAGNTIYF